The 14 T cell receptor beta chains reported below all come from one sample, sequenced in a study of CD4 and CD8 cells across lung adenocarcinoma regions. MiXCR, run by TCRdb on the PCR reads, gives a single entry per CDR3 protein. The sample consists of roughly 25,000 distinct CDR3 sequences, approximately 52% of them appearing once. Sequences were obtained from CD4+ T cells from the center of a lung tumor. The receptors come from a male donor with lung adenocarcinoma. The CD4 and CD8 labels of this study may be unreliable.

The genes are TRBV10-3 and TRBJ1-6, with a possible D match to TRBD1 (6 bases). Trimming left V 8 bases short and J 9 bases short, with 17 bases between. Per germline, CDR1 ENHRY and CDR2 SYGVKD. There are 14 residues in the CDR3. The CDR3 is CAIGEQGPGSPLHF. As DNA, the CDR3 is TGTGCCATCGGAGAACAGGGACCTGGTTCACCCCTCCACTTT.

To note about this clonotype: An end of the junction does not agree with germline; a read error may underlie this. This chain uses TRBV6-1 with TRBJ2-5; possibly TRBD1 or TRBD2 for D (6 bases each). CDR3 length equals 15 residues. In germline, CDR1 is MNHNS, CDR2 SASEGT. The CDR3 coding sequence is TGTGCCGGGGGTCACGGGGGCCGGGACCAAGAGACGCAGTACTTC. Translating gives CAGGHGGRDQETQYF.

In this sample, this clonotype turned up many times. CDR3 sequence (DNA): TGTGCCAGCAGCTTACGGGACAGAATCAATGAGCAGTTCTTC. Its protein product is CASSLRDRINEQFF. This chain uses TRBV7-3 with TRBJ2-1, with 7 bases that match TRBD1. The CDR3 is 14 amino acids. Germline assignment: CDR1 SGHTA and CDR2 FQGTGA. J was trimmed by 6 bases and V by 2 bases; bases with no gene match: 4.

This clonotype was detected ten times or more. The CDR3 protein is CATQRSWGSDYNEQFF. The CDR3 DNA is TGTGCCACCCAAAGGTCGTGGGGTTCGGACTACAATGAGCAGTTCTTC. The chain has TRBV6-6 and TRBJ2-1; D is unclear. Trimming took 10 bases from V and 3 from J, leaving 22 bases between them. The CDR3 contains 16 residues. Germline loops: CDR1 MNHNY, CDR2 SVGAGI (reference sequence).

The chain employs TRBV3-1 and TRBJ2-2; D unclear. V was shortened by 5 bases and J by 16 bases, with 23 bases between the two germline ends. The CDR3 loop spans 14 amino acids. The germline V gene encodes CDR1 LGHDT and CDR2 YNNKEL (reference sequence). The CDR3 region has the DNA TGTGCCAGCAGCTCCCGAGTTAGTGCAGATACGCAGTTTTTT. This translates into CASSSRVSADTQFF. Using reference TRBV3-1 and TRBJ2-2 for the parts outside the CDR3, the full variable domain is DTAVSQTPKYLVTQMGNDKSIKCEQNLGHDTMYWYKQDSKKFLKIMFSYNNKELIINETVPNRFSPKSPDKAHLNLHINSLELGDSAVYFCASSSRVSADTQFFGEGSRLTVL.

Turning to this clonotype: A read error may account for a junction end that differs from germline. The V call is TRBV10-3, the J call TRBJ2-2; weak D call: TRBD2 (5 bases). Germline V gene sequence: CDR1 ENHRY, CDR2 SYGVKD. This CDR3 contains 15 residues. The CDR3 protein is CAMRLQAGSTGKLFF. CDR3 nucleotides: TGTGCCATGAGACTCCAGGCTGGAAGTACCGGGAAGCTGTTTTTT.

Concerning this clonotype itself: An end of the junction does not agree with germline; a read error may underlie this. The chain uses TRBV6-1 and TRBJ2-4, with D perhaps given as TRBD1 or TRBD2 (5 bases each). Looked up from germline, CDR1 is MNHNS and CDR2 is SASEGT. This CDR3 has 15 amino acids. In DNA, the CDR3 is TGTGCCAGCAGTATGCAGCGGTGGGGCGCAAACATTCAGTACTTT. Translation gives CASSMQRWGANIQYF.

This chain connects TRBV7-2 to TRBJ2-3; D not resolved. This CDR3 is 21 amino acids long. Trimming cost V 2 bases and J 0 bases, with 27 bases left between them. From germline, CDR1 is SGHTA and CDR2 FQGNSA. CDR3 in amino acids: CASSLTTSPAWSDPSTDTQYF. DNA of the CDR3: TGTGCCAGCAGCTTAACGACTTCCCCGGCGTGGAGCGATCCTAGCACAGATACGCAGTATTTT.

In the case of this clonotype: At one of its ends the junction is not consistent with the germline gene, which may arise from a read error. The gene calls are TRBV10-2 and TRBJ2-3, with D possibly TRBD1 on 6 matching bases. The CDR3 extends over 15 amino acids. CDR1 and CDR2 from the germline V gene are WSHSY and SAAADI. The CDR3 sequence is CASSERLGATNTQYF. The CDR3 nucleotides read TGCGCCAGCAGTGAGCGGCTGGGGGCCACAAATACGCAGTATTTT.

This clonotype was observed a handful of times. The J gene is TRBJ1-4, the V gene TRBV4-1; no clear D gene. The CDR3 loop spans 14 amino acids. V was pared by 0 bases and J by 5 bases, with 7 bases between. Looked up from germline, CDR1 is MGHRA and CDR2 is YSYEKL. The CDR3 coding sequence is TGCGCCAGCAGCCAAGATAGAGGGAATGAAAAACTGTTTTTT. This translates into CASSQDRGNEKLFF.

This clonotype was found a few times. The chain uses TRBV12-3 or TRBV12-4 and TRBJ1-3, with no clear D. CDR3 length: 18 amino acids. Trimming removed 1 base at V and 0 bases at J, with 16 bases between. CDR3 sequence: CASSLVPARASSGNTIYF. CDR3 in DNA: TGTGCCAGCAGTTTAGTGCCCGCACGGGCTTCCTCTGGAAACACCATATATTTT.

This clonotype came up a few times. In DNA, the CDR3 is TGTGCCAGCCAATCCGGGACTAGCAGCTACAATGAGCAGTTCTTC. This gives the protein CASQSGTSSYNEQFF. This sequence joins TRBV18 and TRBJ2-1; the match to TRBD2 covers 9 bases. The CDR3 is made up of 15 amino acids. Germline V gene lookup returns CDR1 KGHSH and CDR2 LQKENI. V was pared by 8 bases and J by 3 bases, with 8 bases of the junction left unmatched.

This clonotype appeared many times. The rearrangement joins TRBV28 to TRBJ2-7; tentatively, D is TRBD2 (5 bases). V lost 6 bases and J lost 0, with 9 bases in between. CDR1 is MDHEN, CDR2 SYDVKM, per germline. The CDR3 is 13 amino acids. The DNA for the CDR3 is TGTGCCAGCAGGGGCCGGGACTCCTACGAGCAGTACTTC. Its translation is CASRGRDSYEQYF.

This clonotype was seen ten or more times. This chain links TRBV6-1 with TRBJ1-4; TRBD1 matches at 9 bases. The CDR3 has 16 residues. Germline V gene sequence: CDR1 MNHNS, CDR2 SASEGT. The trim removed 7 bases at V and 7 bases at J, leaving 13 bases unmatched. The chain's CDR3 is CASTTGGGMVGEKLFF. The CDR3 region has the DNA TGTGCCAGCACCACAGGGGGCGGAATGGTGGGTGAAAAACTGTTTTTT.